The clone carrying this T cell receptor beta chain was counted ten times or more. The source of the sample is a study of T cells in Graves' hyperthyroidism and ophthalmopathy. Amplified TCR beta CDR3 regions came from RNA transcripts. Using the HTBI primer set, a first-round RT-PCR was run on the TCR CDR3. TCRdb re-derived calls from the multiplex PCR reads in MiXCR, one entry per CDR3 protein. The data contain more than 550,000 distinct CDR3 sequences, 15% to 20% of them singletons. Progressors' blood was drawn at hyperthyroidism diagnosis, before ophthalmopathy symptoms. The CDR3 has 16 amino acids. V gave up 7 bases and J gave up 2 bases, with 21 bases separating them.

The material sequenced was blood. The chain has TRBV12-3 or TRBV12-4 and TRBJ2-7; D may be TRBD1 (5 bases). The TCR was taken from a woman between 50 and 59 years old with Graves' hyperthyroidism that later progressed to Graves' ophthalmopathy. CDR3 sequence: CASTHFRGTGAYEQYF. The DNA for the CDR3 is TGTGCCAGCACCCACTTTAGGGGAACAGGCGCCTACGAGCAGTACTTC.